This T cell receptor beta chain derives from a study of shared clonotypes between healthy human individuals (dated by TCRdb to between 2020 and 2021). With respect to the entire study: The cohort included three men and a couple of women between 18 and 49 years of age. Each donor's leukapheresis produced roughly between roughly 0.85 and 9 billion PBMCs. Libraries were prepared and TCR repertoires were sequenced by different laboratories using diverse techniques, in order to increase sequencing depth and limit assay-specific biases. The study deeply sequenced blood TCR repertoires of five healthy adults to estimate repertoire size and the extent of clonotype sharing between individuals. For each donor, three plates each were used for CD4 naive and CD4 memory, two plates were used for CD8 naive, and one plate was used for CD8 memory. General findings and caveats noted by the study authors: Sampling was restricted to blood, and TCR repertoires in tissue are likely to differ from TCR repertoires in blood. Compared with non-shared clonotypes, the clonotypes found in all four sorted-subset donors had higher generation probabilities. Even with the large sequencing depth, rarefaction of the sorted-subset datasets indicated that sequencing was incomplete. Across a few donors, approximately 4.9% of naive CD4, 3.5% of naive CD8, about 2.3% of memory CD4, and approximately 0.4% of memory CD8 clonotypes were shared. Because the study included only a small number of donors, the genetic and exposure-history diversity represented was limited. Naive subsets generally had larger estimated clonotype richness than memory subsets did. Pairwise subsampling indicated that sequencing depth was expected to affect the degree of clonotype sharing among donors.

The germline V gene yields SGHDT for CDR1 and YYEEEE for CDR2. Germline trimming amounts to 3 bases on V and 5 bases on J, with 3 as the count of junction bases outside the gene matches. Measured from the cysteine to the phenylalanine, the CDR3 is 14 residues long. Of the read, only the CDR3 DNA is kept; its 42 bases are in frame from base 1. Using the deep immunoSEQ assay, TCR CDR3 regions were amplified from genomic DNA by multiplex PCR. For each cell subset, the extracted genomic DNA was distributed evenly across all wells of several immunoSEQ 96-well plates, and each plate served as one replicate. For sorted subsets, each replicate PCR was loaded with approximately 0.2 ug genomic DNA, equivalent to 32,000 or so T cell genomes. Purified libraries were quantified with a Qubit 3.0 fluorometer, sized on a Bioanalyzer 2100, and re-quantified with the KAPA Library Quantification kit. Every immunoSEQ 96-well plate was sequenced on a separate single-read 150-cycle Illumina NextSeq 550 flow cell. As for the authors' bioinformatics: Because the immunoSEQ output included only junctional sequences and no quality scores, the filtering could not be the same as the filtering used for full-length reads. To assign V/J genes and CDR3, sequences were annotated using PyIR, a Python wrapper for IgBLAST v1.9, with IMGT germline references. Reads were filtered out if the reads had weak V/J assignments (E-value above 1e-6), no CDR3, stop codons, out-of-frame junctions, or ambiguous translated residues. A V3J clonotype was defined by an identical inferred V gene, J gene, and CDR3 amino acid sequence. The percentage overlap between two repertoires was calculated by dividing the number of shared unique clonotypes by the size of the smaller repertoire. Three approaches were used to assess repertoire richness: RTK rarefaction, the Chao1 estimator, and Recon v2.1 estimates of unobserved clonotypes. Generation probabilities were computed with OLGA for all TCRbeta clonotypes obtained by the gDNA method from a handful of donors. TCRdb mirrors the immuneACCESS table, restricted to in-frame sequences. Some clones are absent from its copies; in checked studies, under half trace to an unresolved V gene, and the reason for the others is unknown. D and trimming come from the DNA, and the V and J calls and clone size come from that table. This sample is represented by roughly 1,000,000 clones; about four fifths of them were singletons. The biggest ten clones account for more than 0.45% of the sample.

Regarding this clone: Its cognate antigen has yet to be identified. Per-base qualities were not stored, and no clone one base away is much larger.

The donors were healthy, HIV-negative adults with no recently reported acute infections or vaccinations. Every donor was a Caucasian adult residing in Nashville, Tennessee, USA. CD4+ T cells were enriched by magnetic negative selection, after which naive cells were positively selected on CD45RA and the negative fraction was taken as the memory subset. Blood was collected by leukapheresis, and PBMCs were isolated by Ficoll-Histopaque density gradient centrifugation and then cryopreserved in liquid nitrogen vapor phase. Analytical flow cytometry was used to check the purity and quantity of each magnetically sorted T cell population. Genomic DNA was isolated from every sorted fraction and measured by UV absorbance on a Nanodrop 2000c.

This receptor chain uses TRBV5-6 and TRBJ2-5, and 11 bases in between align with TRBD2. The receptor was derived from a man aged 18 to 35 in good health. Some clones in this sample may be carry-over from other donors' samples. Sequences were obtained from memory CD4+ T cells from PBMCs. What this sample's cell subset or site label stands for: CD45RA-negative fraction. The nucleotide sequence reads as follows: TGTGCCAGCAGCTCTGTAGCGGGGGGGGAGACCCAGTACTTC. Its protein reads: CASSSVAGGETQYF.